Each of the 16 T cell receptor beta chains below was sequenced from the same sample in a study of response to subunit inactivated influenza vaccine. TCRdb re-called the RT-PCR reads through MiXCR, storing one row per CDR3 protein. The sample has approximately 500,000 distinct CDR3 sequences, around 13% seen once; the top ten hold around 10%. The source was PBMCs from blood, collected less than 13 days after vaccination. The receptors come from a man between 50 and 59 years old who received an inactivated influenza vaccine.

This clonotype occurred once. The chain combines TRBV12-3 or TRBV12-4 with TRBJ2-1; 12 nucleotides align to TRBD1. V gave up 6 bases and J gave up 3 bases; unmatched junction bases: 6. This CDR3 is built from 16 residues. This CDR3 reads CASRGTGGAFYNEQFF. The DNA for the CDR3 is TGTGCCAGCAGAGGGACAGGGGGCGCTTTCTACAATGAGCAGTTCTTC.

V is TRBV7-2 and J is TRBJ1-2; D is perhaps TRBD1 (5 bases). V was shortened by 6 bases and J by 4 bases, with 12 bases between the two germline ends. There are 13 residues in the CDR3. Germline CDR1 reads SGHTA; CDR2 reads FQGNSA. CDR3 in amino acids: CASSPGTFYGYTF. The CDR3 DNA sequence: TGTGCCAGCAGTCCCGGGACGTTCTATGGCTACACCTTC.

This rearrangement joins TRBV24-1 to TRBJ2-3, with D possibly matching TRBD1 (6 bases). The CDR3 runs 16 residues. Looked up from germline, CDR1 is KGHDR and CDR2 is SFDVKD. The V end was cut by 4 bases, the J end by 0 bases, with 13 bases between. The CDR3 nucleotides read TGTGCCACCAGTGACCCCGGGACATCTAGCACAGATACGCAGTATTTT. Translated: CATSDPGTSSTDTQYF.

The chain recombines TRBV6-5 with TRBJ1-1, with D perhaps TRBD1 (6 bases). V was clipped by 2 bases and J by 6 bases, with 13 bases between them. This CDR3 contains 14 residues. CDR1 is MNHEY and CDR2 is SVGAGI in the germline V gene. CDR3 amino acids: CASSYEQGGAEAFF. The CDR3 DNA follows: TGTGCCAGCAGTTACGAACAGGGAGGAGCTGAAGCTTTCTTT.

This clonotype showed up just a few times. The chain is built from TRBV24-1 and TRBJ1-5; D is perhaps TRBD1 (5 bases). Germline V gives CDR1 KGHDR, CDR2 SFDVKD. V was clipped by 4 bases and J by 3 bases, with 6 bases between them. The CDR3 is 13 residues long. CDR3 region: CATSEGTNQPQHF. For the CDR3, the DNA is TGTGCCACCAGTGAAGGGACCAATCAGCCCCAGCATTTT.

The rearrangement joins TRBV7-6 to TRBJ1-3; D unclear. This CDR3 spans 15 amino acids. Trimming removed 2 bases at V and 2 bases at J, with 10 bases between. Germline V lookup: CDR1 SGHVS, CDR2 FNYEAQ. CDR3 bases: TGTGCCAGCAGCTTAAGTAAGGGCGCTGGAAACACCATATATTTT. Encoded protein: CASSLSKGAGNTIYF.

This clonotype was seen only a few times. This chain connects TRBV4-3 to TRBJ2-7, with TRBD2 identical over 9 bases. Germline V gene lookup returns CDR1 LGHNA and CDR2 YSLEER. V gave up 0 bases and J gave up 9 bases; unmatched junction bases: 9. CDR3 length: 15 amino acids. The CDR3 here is CASSQDMASGNRQYF. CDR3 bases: TGCGCCAGCAGCCAAGATATGGCTAGCGGGAACAGGCAGTACTTC.

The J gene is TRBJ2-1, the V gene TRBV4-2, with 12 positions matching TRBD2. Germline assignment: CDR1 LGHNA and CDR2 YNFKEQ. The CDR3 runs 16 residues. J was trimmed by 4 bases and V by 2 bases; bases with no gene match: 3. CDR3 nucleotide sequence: TGTGCCAGCAGCCAACGGACTAGCGGGAAATACAATGAGCAGTTCTTC. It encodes CASSQRTSGKYNEQFF.

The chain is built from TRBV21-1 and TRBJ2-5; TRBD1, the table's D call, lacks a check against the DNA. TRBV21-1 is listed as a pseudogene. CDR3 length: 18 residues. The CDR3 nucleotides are TGTGCCAGCAGCAAAGGGCCTGGCAGGGGAGAGGGACAAGAGACCCAGTACTTC. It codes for CASSKGPGRGEGQETQYF.

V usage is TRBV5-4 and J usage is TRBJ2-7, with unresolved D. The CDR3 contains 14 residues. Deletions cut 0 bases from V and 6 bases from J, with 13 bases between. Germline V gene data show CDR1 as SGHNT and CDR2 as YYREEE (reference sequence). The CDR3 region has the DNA TGTGCCAGCAGCTTGGGACCCTCTGGACGCGAGCAGTACTTC. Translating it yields CASSLGPSGREQYF.

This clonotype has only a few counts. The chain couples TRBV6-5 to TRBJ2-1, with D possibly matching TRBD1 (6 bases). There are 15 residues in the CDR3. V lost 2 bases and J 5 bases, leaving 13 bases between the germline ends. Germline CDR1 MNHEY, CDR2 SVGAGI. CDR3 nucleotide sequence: TGTGCCAGCAGTTACGCCTGGGACAACAACAATGAGCAGTTCTTC. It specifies CASSYAWDNNNEQFF.

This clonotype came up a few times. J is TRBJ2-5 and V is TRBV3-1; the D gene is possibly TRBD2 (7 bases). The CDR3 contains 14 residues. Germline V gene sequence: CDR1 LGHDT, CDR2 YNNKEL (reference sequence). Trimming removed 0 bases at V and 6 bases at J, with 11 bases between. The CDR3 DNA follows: TGTGCCAGCAGCCAAGATGGGGGGGGGCAGACCCAGTACTTC. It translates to CASSQDGGGQTQYF.

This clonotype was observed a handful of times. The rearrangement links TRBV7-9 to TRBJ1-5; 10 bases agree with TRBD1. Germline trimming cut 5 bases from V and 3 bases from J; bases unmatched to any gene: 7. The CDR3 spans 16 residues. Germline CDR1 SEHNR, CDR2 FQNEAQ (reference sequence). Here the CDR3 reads CASSAQGQGSNQPQHF. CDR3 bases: TGTGCCAGCAGCGCTCAGGGACAGGGGTCCAATCAGCCCCAGCATTTT.

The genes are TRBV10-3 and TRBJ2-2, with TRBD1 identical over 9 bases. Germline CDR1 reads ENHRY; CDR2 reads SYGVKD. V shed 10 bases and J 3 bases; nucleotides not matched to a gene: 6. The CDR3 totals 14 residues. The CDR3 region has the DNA TGTGCCACCCAGACAGGGGGGGACACCGGGGAGCTGTTTTTT. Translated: CATQTGGDTGELFF.

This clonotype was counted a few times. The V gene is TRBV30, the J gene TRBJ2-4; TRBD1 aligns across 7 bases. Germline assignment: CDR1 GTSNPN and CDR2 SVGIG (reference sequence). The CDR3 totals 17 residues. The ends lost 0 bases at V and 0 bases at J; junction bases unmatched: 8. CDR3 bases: TGTGCCTGGAGTGTCCGAAGGGGGCTTCTAGCCAAAAACATTCAGTACTTC. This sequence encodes CAWSVRRGLLAKNIQYF. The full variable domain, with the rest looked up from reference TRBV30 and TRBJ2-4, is SQTIHQWPATLVQPVGSPLSLECTVEGTSNPNLYWYRQAAGRGLQLLFYSVGIGQISSEVPQNLSASRPQDRQFILSSKKLLLSDSGFYLCAWSVRRGLLAKNIQYFGAGTRLSVL.

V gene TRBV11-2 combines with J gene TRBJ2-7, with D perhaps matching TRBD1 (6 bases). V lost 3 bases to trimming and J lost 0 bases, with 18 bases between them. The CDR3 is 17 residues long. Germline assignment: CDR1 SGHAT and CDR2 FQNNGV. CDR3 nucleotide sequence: TGTGCCAGCAGCTTGAACTCCGGGACATGGAGCTCCTACGAGCAGTACTTC. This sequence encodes CASSLNSGTWSSYEQYF.